This TCR beta chain was observed in a study of T cell responses to AZD1222 COVID-19 vaccine. Study results and limitations: Seropositive AZD1222 recipients at baseline numbered only 6 or 7. Donors were mostly white British, more females; clonal diversity possibly underestimated.

The germline gives CDR1 MDHEN, CDR2 SYDVKM. The CDR3 sequence is 16 residues long. V dropped 5 bases and J dropped 10; count of bases not matched to a gene: 14. Libraries were prepared by immunoSEQ multiplex PCR; TCRdb keeps only in-frame clonotypes and omits some of them. This table has over 100,000 clones, 87% appearing once. Comment on this clone: Its antigen is not identified.

The study pooled second doses at about 4 or about 12 weeks. The sample in question was peripheral blood, obtained 28 days after the second AZD1222 dose. This TCR was recovered from an adult who received the AZD1222 COVID-19 vaccine. The chain links TRBV28 to TRBJ2-4; 10 bases map to TRBD2. The CDR3 spells CASSGGSGGAFGIQYF. The DNA of the CDR3 is TGTGCCAGCAGTGGAGGGAGCGGGGGGGCCTTTGGAATTCAGTACTTC. Combining the CDR3 with reference TRBV28 and TRBJ2-4 gives the whole variable domain DVKVTQSSRYLVKRTGEKVFLECVQDMDHENMFWYRQDPGLGLRLIYFSYDVKMKEKGDIPEGYSVSREKKERFSLILESASTNQTSMYLCASSGGSGGAFGIQYFGAGTRLSVL.